Each of the 27 T cell receptor beta chains below was sequenced from the same sample in a study of cytomegalovirus exposure and HLA in healthy donors. The PCR had 60 Vbeta and 13 Jbeta primers. Data came from immunoSEQ multiplex PCR; TCRdb stores just in-frame clones and leaves some out. The sample yields around 130,000 clones, 70% to 75% seen once. Sequenced input: PBMCs. These receptors all come from a woman between 40 and 55 years old in good health and CMV-seropositive.

The chain is built from TRBV20-1 and TRBJ2-3; D ambiguous. Germline V lookup: CDR1 DFQATT, CDR2 SNEGSKA (reference sequence). CDR3 length: 11 residues. The V and J ends lost 1 base and 6 bases respectively, with 5 bases between them. CDR3 amino acids: CSARVGDTQYF. CDR3 sequence (DNA): TGCAGTGCTAGAGTCGGGGATACGCAGTATTTT.

The chain employs TRBV28 and TRBJ1-5; 9 bases agree with TRBD1. The CDR3 runs 15 residues. Germline CDR1 MDHEN, CDR2 SYDVKM. The junction had 10 bases not matched to a gene; V was cut back by 2 bases and J by 11 bases. CDR3 sequence: CASSLPTGGIRTQHF. CDR3 nucleotide sequence: TGTGCCAGCAGTTTACCCACAGGGGGCATCAGGACCCAGCATTTT. The whole variable domain, remainder taken from reference TRBV28 and TRBJ1-5, is DVKVTQSSRYLVKRTGEKVFLECVQDMDHENMFWYRQDPGLGLRLIYFSYDVKMKEKGDIPEGYSVSREKKERFSLILESASTNQTSMYLCASSLPTGGIRTQHFGDGTRLSIL.

The chain employs TRBV28 and TRBJ2-1, with 9 bases lining up with TRBD2. Germline V gives CDR1 MDHEN, CDR2 SYDVKM. There are 17 residues in the CDR3. V shed 3 bases and J 0 bases; nucleotides not matched to a gene: 6. The CDR3 coding sequence is TGTGCCAGCAGTTTCTCATATAGCGGGAGCTCCTACAATGAGCAGTTCTTC. It codes for CASSFSYSGSSYNEQFF. Full variable domain (rest looked up from reference TRBV28 and TRBJ2-1): DVKVTQSSRYLVKRTGEKVFLECVQDMDHENMFWYRQDPGLGLRLIYFSYDVKMKEKGDIPEGYSVSREKKERFSLILESASTNQTSMYLCASSFSYSGSSYNEQFFGPGTRLTVL.

The genes are TRBV14 and TRBJ1-2; maybe TRBD1 (6 bases). In germline, CDR1 is SGHDN, CDR2 FVKESK. Between the trimmed V and J ends, which lost 3 bases and 0 bases, there was a span of 11 bases. The CDR3 runs 15 residues. The CDR3 nucleotides read TGTGCCAGCAGCCAGGACAGATATCCTAACTATGGCTACACCTTC. Translation: CASSQDRYPNYGYTF.

In this sample, this clone turned up once. CDR3 protein: CASAQQGNYGYTF. CDR3 sequence (DNA): TGCGCCAGCGCCCAGCAGGGGAACTATGGCTACACCTTC. J is TRBJ1-2 and V is TRBV5-1; TRBD1 is a possible D gene (6 bases). The CDR3 loop spans 13 amino acids. Trimming took off 7 bases at V and 2 bases at J, with 12 bases between the two ends. From germline, CDR1 is SGHRS and CDR2 YFSETQ.

This chain joins TRBV9 and TRBJ1-1, with TRBD1 matching over 9 bases. Germline V CDR1 and CDR2: SGDLS, YYNGEE. The CDR3 loop spans 15 amino acids. V lost 4 bases and J lost 4; bases outside the gene matches: 8. The DNA for the CDR3 is TGTGCCAGCAGCTCCCAAGACAGGGGGGGCACTGAAGCTTTCTTT. Encoded protein: CASSSQDRGGTEAFF.

This clone was seen a single time. This sequence joins TRBV15 and TRBJ2-5; 7 bases align to TRBD1. The CDR3 totals 15 residues. The V gene's germline CDR1 is LNHNV and CDR2 YYDKDF (reference sequence). After removal of 0 bases from V and 4 bases from J, the junction contained 5 bases not matched to a gene. CDR3: CATSRDDRERETQYF. The CDR3 DNA reads TGTGCCACCAGCAGAGATGACAGGGAAAGAGAGACCCAGTACTTC.

V is TRBV7-2 and J is TRBJ2-7; 11 bases are a match to TRBD2. The junction had 9 bases not matched to a gene; V was cut back by 6 bases and J by 5 bases. Germline CDR1 SGHTA, CDR2 FQGNSA. The CDR3 length is 15 residues. The chain's CDR3 is CASSDNSGRADEQYF. The CDR3 nucleotides read TGTGCCAGCAGTGATAATAGCGGGAGGGCCGACGAGCAGTACTTC. Supplemented by reference TRBV7-2 and TRBJ2-7, the full variable domain reads GAGVSQSPSNKVTEKGKDVELRCDPISGHTALYWYRQSLGQGLEFLIYFQGNSAPDKSGLPSDRFSAERTGGSVSTLTIQRTQQEDSAVYLCASSDNSGRADEQYFGPGTRLTVT.

The CDR3 reads CASSFTSGYNQPQHF. For the CDR3, the DNA is TGTGCCAGCAGCTTCACGTCAGGGTACAATCAGCCCCAGCATTTT. The chain joins TRBV7-2 to TRBJ1-5; the D gene is possibly TRBD1 (5 bases). This CDR3 has 15 residues. Trimming took off 3 bases at V and 3 bases at J, with 12 bases between the two ends. Looked up from germline, CDR1 is SGHTA and CDR2 is FQGNSA.

The V gene is TRBV4-1, the J gene TRBJ2-2; a weak D match, TRBD1 (7 bases). CDR1 is MGHRA and CDR2 is YSYEKL in the germline V gene. V was pared by 0 bases and J by 8 bases, with 16 bases between. This CDR3 comprises 16 residues. CDR3 region: CASSQDGRGVSGELFF. DNA of the CDR3: TGCGCCAGCAGCCAAGATGGCAGGGGGGTATCTGGGGAGCTGTTTTTT.

The V and J genes are TRBV18 and TRBJ1-1, with D hard to call. V was pared by 2 bases and J by 2 bases, with 12 bases between. The CDR3 totals 15 residues. Per germline, CDR1 KGHSH and CDR2 LQKENI. Here the CDR3 DNA reads TGTGCCAGCTCACCAAGGTCGACTTTTAACACTGAAGCTTTCTTT. Protein: CASSPRSTFNTEAFF.

This rearrangement joins TRBV19 to TRBJ1-5, with D perhaps TRBD1 (5 bases). Trimming shortened V by 7 bases and J by 1 base, and 11 bases separated the two germline ends. The CDR3 extends over 14 amino acids. The germline V gene encodes CDR1 LNHDA and CDR2 SQIVND (reference sequence). CDR3 region: CASKFQGSNQPQHF. The CDR3 bases are TGTGCCAGTAAATTCCAGGGCAGCAATCAGCCCCAGCATTTT.

This clone has just a few counts. This rearrangement joins TRBV28 to TRBJ1-4; tentative D call: TRBD1 (6 bases). Germline-derived CDR1 and CDR2 are MDHEN and SYDVKM. The CDR3 is made up of 15 amino acids. V gave up 5 bases and J gave up 8 bases, with 18 bases separating them. The CDR3 loop reads CASSPRGGRYEKLFF. CDR3 bases: TGTGCCAGCAGTCCGCGGGGGGGCAGGTACGAAAAACTGTTTTTT. Using reference TRBV28 and TRBJ1-4 for the parts outside the CDR3, the full variable domain is DVKVTQSSRYLVKRTGEKVFLECVQDMDHENMFWYRQDPGLGLRLIYFSYDVKMKEKGDIPEGYSVSREKKERFSLILESASTNQTSMYLCASSPRGGRYEKLFFGSGTQLSVL.

This chain joins TRBV7-2 and TRBJ1-6; the match to TRBD1 covers 10 bases. The CDR3 sequence is 15 residues long. The germline V gene encodes CDR1 SGHTA and CDR2 FQGNSA. V gave up 4 bases and J gave up 5 bases; unmatched junction bases: 2. The CDR3: CASSSGTGDNSPLHF. The CDR3 region has the DNA TGTGCCAGCAGCTCCGGGACAGGGGATAATTCACCCCTCCACTTT. Combining the CDR3 with reference TRBV7-2 and TRBJ1-6 gives the whole variable domain GAGVSQSPSNKVTEKGKDVELRCDPISGHTALYWYRQSLGQGLEFLIYFQGNSAPDKSGLPSDRFSAERTGGSVSTLTIQRTQQEDSAVYLCASSSGTGDNSPLHFGNGTRLTVT.

Concerning this clone: In the same sample, other DNA sequences code for this CDR3. The V and J genes are TRBV28 and TRBJ2-7; 11 bases are a match to TRBD1. Germline CDR1 and CDR2: MDHEN and SYDVKM. CDR3 length: 15 amino acids. V shed 6 bases, J shed 3 bases, and the junction held 7 bases outside the gene matches. Written as DNA, the CDR3 is TGTGCCAGCAGCTCACCGGGACAGGGGGGCTACGAGCAGTACTTC. It codes for CASSSPGQGGYEQYF.

This chain joins TRBV2 and TRBJ1-4; 7 bases are shared with TRBD1. V gave up 7 bases and J gave up 8 bases; unmatched junction bases: 13. From germline, CDR1 is SNHLY and CDR2 FYNNEI. The CDR3 is made up of 15 amino acids. The CDR3 region has the DNA TGTGCCAGCACCCCTAACACAGGGGTCGGGGAAAAACTGTTTTTT. It yields the protein CASTPNTGVGEKLFF.

V usage is TRBV9 and J usage is TRBJ1-2, with D possibly matching TRBD1 (5 bases). The CDR3 has 14 amino acids. Germline CDR1 reads SGDLS; CDR2 reads YYNGEE. Trimming removed 0 bases from V and 1 base from J, with 7 bases in between. CDR3 region: CASSVEGVNYGYTF. Here the CDR3 DNA reads TGTGCCAGCAGCGTAGAAGGGGTTAACTATGGCTACACCTTC.

This clone appeared once. The rearrangement links TRBV5-1 to TRBJ2-7, with 8 positions matching TRBD2. This CDR3 comprises 15 residues. The V segment lost 1 base and the J segment 0 bases; nucleotides outside the gene matches: 3. CDR1 and CDR2 (germline): SGHRS, YFSETQ. For the CDR3, the DNA is TGCGCCAGCAGCTTGACGGGGGGGGGCTCCTACGAGCAGTACTTC. The encoded protein is CASSLTGGGSYEQYF.

The chain links TRBV19 to TRBJ1-6, with 9 bases lining up with TRBD1. CDR3 size: 14 residues. After removal of 2 bases from V and 9 bases from J, the junction contained 2 bases not matched to a gene. Germline CDR1 is LNHDA and CDR2 is SQIVND (reference sequence). As DNA, the CDR3 is TGTGCCAGTAGTATACGGGACAGGGTTTCACCCCTCCACTTT. It is translated as CASSIRDRVSPLHF.

This chain joins TRBV9 and TRBJ1-3, with D tentatively TRBD1 (6 bases). The germline CDR1 and CDR2 sequences are SGDLS and YYNGEE. The CDR3 length is 16 residues. Trimming stripped 0 bases from V and 5 bases from J, with 15 bases between. The CDR3 region is CASSVDRDVVRNTIYF. In nucleotides, the CDR3 is TGTGCCAGCAGCGTAGACAGGGACGTTGTAAGAAACACCATATATTTT.

The rearrangement uses TRBV4-1 and TRBJ1-4, with D possibly TRBD1 on 6 matching bases. V was clipped by 0 bases and J by 8 bases, with 19 bases between them. Germline CDR1 is MGHRA and CDR2 is YSYEKL. The CDR3 is made up of 17 amino acids. CDR3 protein: CASSQDQPAGGREKLFF. The CDR3 DNA sequence: TGCGCCAGCAGCCAAGATCAACCCGCGGGGGGCCGGGAAAAACTGTTTTTT.

The sample holds a few counts of this clone. Other DNA variants within this sample encode the same CDR3. The chain employs TRBV5-1 and TRBJ2-1; 8 nucleotides match TRBD2. This CDR3 is 14 amino acids long. Losses at the gene ends were 1 base for V and 4 bases for J; bases not matched to a gene: 1. Germline assignment: CDR1 SGHRS and CDR2 YFSETQ. The CDR3 here is CASSLTSGYNEQFF. The CDR3 DNA follows: TGCGCCAGCAGCTTGACTAGCGGTTACAATGAGCAGTTCTTC.

This sequence joins TRBV11-2 and TRBJ2-2; 10 bases agree with TRBD1. There are 16 residues in the CDR3. The V gene end was trimmed by 1 base and the J gene end by 8 bases; junction bases not matched to a gene: 7. The germline CDR1 and CDR2 sequences are SGHAT and FQNNGV. The CDR3 region is CASSLVGQGSAGELFF. The CDR3 DNA sequence: TGTGCCAGCAGCTTAGTGGGACAGGGGAGTGCTGGGGAGCTGTTTTTT.

This chain connects TRBV6-5 to TRBJ1-1, with TRBD1 matching 7 bases. The CDR3 runs 15 residues. CDR1 and CDR2 (germline): MNHEY, SVGAGI. V was pared by 0 bases and J by 5 bases, with 6 bases of the junction left unmatched. This CDR3 reads CASSYSVTGRTEAFF. CDR3 coding DNA: TGTGCCAGCAGTTACTCCGTGACAGGGCGGACTGAAGCTTTCTTT.

The chain has TRBV2 and TRBJ2-4, with a tentative D call TRBD1 (6 bases). Trimming took 8 bases from V and 0 from J, leaving 14 bases between them. Per germline, CDR1 SNHLY and CDR2 FYNNEI. This CDR3 is built from 15 residues. CDR3 nucleotide sequence: TGTGCCAGCCGCCATGGGGGCTTAGCCAAAAACATTCAGTACTTC. It encodes CASRHGGLAKNIQYF.

CDR3 amino acids: CSVRAGQNTEAFF. The CDR3, as DNA: TGCAGCGTTCGGGCAGGGCAGAACACTGAAGCTTTCTTT. The V and J genes are TRBV29-1 and TRBJ1-1, with D perhaps matching TRBD1 (5 bases). This CDR3 spans 13 amino acids. Trimming shortened V by 5 bases and J by 1 base, and 11 bases separated the two germline ends. Germline V CDR1 and CDR2: SQVTM, ANQGSEA.

The sample holds one count of this clone. V is TRBV7-3 and J is TRBJ2-7; the match to TRBD1 covers 7 bases. CDR3 length equals 15 residues. With 2 bases clipped from V and 2 bases from J, the junction kept 6 bases outside the gene matches. Germline CDR1 is SGHTA and CDR2 is FQGTGA. The CDR3 DNA is TGTGCCAGCAGCTTATTCTTGGGACAGACCTACGAGCAGTACTTC. This gives the protein CASSLFLGQTYEQYF.